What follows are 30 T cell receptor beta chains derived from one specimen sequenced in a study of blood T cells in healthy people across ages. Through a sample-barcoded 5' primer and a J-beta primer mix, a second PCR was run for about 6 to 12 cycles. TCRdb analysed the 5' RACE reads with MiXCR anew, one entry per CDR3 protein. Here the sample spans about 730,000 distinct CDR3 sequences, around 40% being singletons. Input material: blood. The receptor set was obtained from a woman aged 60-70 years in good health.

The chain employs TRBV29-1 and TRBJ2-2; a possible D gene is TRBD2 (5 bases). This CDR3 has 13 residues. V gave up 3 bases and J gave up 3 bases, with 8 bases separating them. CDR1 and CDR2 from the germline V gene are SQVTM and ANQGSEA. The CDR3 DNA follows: TGCAGCGTTGATCGAGCGGACACCGGGGAGCTGTTTTTT. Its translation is CSVDRADTGELFF.

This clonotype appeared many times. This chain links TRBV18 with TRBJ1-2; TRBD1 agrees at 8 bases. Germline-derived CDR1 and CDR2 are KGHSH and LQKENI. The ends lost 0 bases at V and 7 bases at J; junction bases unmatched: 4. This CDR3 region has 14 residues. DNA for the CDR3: TGTGCCAGCTCACCACCAGAGACAGGGGTTGGCTACACCTTC. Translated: CASSPPETGVGYTF.

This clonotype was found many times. The chain's CDR3 is CSAERDSYEQYF. The CDR3 coding sequence is TGCAGTGCTGAGAGAGACTCCTACGAGCAGTACTTC. The rearrangement joins TRBV20-1 to TRBJ2-7, with D uncertain. The germline V gene encodes CDR1 DFQATT and CDR2 SNEGSKA (reference sequence). Trimming shortened V by 5 bases and J by 0 bases, and 8 bases separated the two germline ends. The CDR3 totals 12 residues.

CDR3 residues: CASSPGPDPDEQFF. CDR3 coding DNA: TGTGCCAGCAGCCCCGGGCCCGACCCAGATGAGCAGTTCTTC. V and J are TRBV11-2 and TRBJ2-1; unclear D gene. Germline assignment: CDR1 SGHAT and CDR2 FQNNGV. Trimming removed 5 bases from V and 8 bases from J, with 16 bases in between. The CDR3 length is 14 residues.

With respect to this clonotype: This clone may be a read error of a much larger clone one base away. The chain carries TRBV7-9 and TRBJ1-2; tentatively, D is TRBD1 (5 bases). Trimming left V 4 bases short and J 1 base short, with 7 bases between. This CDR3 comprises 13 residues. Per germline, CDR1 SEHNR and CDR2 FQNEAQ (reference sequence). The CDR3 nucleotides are TGTGCCAGCAGCTCGACAGATAACTATGGCTACACCTTC. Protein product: CASSSTDNYGYTF.

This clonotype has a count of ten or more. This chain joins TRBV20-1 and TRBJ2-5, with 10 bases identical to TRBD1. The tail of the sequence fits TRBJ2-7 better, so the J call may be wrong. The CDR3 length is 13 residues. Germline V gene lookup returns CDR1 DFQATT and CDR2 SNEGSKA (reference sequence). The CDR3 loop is CSGRTGGFGEQYF. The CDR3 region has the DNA TGCAGTGGCAGGACAGGGGGTTTTGGCGAGCAGTACTTC.

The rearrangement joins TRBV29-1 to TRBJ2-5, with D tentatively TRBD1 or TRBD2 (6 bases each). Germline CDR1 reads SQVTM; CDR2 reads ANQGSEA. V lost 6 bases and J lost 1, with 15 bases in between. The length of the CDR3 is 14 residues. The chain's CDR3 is CSVALQGLQETQYF. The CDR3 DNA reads TGCAGCGTCGCACTACAGGGACTCCAAGAGACCCAGTACTTC. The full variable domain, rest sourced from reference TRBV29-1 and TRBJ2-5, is SAVISQKPSRDICQRGTSLTIQCQVDSQVTMMFWYRQQPGQSLTLIATANQGSEATYESGFVIDKFPISRPNLTFSTLTVSNMSPEDSSIYLCSVALQGLQETQYFGPGTRLLVL.

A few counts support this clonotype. CDR3 nucleotide sequence: TGTGCCAGCAGCCCAGCGGGAGGAATGAATGAGCAGTTCTTC. Its translation is CASSPAGGMNEQFF. V and J are TRBV12-3 or TRBV12-4 and TRBJ2-1; 9 bases agree with TRBD2. This CDR3 is built from 14 residues. The J segment lost 7 bases and the V segment lost 6 bases, leaving 7 bases of the junction unmatched.

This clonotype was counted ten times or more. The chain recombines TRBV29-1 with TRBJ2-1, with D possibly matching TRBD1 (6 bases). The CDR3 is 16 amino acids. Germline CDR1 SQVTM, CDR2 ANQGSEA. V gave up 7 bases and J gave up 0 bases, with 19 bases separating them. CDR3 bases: TGCAGCGGCCGGGACACGGGACGAGTCTCCTACAATGAGCAGTTCTTC. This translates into CSGRDTGRVSYNEQFF.

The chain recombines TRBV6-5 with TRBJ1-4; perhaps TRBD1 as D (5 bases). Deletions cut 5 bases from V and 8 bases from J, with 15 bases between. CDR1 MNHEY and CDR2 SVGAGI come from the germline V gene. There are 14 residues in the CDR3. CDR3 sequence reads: CASSNGTIREKLFF. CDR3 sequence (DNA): TGTGCCAGCAGTAACGGGACCATCAGAGAAAAACTGTTTTTT.

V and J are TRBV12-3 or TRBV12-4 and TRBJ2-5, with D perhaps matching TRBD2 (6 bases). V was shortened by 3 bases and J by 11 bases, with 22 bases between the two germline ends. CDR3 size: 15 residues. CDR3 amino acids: CASSFDRTFGGEQYF. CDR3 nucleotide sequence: TGTGCCAGCAGTTTCGACCGTACTTTCGGGGGTGAGCAGTACTTC.

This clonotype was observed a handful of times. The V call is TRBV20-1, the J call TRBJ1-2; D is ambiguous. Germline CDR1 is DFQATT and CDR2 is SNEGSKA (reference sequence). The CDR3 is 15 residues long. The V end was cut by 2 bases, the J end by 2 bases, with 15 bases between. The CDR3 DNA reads TGCAGTGCTAGAACATCTAAGACGGGGAACTATGGCTACACCTTC. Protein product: CSARTSKTGNYGYTF.

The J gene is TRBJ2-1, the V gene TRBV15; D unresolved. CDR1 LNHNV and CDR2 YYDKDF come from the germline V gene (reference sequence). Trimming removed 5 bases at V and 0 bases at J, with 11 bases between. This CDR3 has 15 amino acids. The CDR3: CATSVHSSSYNEQFF. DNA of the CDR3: TGTGCCACCAGCGTCCACAGTAGCTCCTACAATGAGCAGTTCTTC.

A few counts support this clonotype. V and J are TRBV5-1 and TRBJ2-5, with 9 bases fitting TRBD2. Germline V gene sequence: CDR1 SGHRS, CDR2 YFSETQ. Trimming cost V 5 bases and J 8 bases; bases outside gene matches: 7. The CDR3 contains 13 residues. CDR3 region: CASRVPSGETQYF. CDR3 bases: TGCGCCAGCAGAGTTCCTAGCGGGGAAACCCAGTACTTC.

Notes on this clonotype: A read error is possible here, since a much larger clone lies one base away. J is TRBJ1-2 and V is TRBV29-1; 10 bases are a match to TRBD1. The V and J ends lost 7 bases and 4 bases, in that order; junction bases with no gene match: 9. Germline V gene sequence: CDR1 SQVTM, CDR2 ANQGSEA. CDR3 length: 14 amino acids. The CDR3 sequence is CSAGGTGDAYGYTF. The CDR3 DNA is TGCAGCGCTGGAGGGACAGGGGACGCCTATGGCTACACCTTC.

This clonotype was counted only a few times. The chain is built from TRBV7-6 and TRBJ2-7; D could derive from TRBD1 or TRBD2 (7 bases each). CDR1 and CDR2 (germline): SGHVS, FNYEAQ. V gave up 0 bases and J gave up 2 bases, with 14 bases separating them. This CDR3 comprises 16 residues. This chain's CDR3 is CASSLASQGGTYEQYF. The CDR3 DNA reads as TGTGCCAGCAGCTTAGCGTCCCAGGGGGGGACCTACGAGCAGTACTTC.

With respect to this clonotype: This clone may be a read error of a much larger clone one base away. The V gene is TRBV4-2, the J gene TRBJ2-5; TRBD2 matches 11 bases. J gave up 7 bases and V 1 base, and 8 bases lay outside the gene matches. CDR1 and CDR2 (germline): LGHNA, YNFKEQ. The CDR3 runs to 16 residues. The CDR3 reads CASSQAVAGGMGTQYF. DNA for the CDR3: TGTGCCAGCAGCCAAGCCGTAGCGGGAGGGATGGGGACCCAGTACTTC.

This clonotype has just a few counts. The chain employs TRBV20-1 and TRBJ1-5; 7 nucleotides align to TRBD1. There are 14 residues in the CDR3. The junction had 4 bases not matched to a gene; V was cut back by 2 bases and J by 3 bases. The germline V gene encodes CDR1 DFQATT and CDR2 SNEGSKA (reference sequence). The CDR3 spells CSARRGQINQPQHF. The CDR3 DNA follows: TGCAGTGCTAGAAGGGGACAGATCAATCAGCCCCAGCATTTT.

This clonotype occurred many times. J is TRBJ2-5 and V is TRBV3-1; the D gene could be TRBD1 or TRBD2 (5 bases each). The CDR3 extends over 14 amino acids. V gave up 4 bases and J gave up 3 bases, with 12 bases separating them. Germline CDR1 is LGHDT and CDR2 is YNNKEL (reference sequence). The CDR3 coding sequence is TGTGCCAGCAGCCCCGGGGCGGGTGAAGAGACCCAGTACTTC. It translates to CASSPGAGEETQYF.

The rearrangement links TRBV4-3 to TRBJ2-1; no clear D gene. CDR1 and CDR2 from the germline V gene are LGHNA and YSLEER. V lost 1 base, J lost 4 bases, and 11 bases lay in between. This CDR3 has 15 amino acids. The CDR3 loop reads CASSQGTVSYNEQFF. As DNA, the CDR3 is TGCGCCAGCAGCCAAGGTACCGTTTCATACAATGAGCAGTTCTTC.

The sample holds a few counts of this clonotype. In DNA form, the CDR3 reads TGTGCCAGCACCCCGGGAACAGGGGGTCTCTACGAGCAGTACTTC. As protein: CASTPGTGGLYEQYF. The chain recombines TRBV6-1 with TRBJ2-5, with 8 bases lining up with TRBD1. The J call could be wrong; TRBJ2-7 is a better fit for the DNA end. This CDR3 has 15 amino acids. In germline, CDR1 is MNHNS, CDR2 SASEGT.

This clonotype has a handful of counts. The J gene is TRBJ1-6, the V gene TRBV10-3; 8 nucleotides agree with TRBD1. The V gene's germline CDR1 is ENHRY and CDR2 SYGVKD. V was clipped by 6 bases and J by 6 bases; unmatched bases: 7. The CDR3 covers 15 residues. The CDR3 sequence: CAISTTGVGNSPLHF. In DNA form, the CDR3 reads TGTGCCATCAGCACGACAGGGGTCGGTAATTCACCCCTCCACTTT.

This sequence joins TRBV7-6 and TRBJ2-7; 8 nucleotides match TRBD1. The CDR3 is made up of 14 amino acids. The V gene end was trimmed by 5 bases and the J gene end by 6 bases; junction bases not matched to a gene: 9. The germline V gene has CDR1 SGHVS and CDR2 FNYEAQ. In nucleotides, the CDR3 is TGTGCCAGCAGCCGGGGACAGGATAGCGGCGAGCAGTACTTC. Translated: CASSRGQDSGEQYF.

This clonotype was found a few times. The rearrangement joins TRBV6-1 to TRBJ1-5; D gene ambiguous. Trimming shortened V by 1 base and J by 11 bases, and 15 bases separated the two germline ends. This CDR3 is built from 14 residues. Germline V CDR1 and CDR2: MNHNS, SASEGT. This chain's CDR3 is CASSEVEGGGAQHF. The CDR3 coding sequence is TGTGCCAGCAGTGAAGTAGAGGGCGGAGGAGCCCAGCATTTT.

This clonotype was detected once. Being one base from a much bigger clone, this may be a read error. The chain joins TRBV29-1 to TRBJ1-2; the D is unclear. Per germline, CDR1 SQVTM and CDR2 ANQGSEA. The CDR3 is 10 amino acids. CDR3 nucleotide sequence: TGCGGCGTTGAAGATTATGGCTACACCTTC. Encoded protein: CGVEDYGYTF.

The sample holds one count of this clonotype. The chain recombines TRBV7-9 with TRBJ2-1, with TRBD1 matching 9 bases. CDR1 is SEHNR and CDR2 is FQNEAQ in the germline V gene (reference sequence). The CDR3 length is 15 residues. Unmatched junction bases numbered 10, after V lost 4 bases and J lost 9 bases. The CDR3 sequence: CASSSYQSTGGEQFF. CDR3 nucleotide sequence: TGTGCCAGCAGCTCCTATCAGTCGACAGGGGGTGAGCAGTTCTTC.

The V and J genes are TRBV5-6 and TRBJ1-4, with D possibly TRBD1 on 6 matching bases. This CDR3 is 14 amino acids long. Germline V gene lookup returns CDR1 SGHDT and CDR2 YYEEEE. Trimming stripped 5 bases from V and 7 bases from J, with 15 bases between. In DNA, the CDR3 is TGTGCCAGCAGTTTGAGGGGGATTGGTGAAAAACTGTTTTTT. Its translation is CASSLRGIGEKLFF.

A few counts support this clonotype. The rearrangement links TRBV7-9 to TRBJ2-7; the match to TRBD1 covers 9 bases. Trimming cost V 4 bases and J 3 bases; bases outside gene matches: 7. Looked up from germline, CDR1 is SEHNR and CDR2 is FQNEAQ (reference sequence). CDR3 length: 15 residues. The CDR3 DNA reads TGTGCCAGCAGCTCCGCCGGGACAGGGCGCTACGAGCAGTACTTC. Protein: CASSSAGTGRYEQYF.

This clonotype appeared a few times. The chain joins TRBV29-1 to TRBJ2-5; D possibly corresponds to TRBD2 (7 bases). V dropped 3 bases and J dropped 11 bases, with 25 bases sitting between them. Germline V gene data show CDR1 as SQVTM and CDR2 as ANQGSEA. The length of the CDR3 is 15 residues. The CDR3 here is CSVEVGEGGYYEQYF. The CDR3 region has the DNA TGCAGCGTTGAGGTTGGGGAGGGGGGTTATTATGAGCAGTACTTC.

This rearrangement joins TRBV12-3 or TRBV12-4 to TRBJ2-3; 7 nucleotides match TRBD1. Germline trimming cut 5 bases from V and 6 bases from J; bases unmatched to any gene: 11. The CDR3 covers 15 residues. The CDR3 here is CASSGPTTGDDTQYF. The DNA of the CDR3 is TGTGCCAGCAGTGGCCCAACAACAGGGGACGATACGCAGTATTTT.